This TCR beta chain was retrieved from a study of post-analysis software for immune sequencing data. Study details: Relapsing-remitting, secondary progressive and progressive-relapsing forms made up the multiple sclerosis disease courses.

A remark on this clonotype: Its specificity is not known.

Trimming stripped 6 bases from V and 2 bases from J, with 6 bases between. CDR3 length: 12 residues. Incorporated into the TCR beta cDNA libraries were unique molecular identifiers, which served to reduce PCR and sequencing biases. T cells, about 0.85 to 11 million of them, yielded hundreds of thousands of cDNA molecules. TCRdb analysed the PCR reads with MiXCR anew, one entry per CDR3 protein. The repertoire holds some 690,000 distinct CDR3 sequences, approximately 59% seen once, with approximately 10% in the top ten. Findings and limits, study-wide: Same-batch preparations were strongly co-clustered by F measure. TRBV segments more frequent in patients than in controls numbered five and included TRBV5-6, TRBV5-1 and TRBV20-1. When compared against controls, multiple sclerosis patients showed significantly lower normalized Chao1 diversity.

This TCR was sampled from a girl aged 2 to 10 with multiple sclerosis. The specimen sequenced was blood. The chain links TRBV12-3 or TRBV12-4 to TRBJ2-3, with D uncertain. CDR3 residues: CASRLNTDTQYF. Written as DNA, the CDR3 is TGTGCCAGCAGGCTCAACACAGATACGCAGTATTTT.